These 28 T cell receptor beta chains originate from one sample sequenced in a study of T cell responses to AZD1222 COVID-19 vaccine. The assay was immunoSEQ multiplex PCR, and TCRdb's table has in-frame clones only and misses some. Among 150,000 to 200,000 clones listed, about 88% were seen once. Sequences were derived from peripheral blood, sampled on day 0 of AZD1222 vaccination. The receptor source for this set is an adult in good health.

The chain couples TRBV10-3 to TRBJ2-3, with D uncertain. The CDR3 length is 10 residues. Trimming took 8 bases from V and 14 from J, leaving 14 bases between them. The germline gives CDR1 ENHRY, CDR2 SYGVKD. The CDR3 DNA sequence: TGTGCCATCGGTACTACCCTGCTGTATTTT. Amino acid sequence: CAIGTTLLYF.

The J gene is TRBJ2-1, the V gene TRBV7-9; D call uncertain. Trimming took 4 bases from V and 3 from J, leaving 7 bases between them. Per the germline V gene, CDR1 is SEHNR and CDR2 is FQNEAQ (reference sequence). The CDR3 has 13 residues. CDR3 nucleotide sequence: TGTGCCAGCAGCTCGGCCAGCTACAATGAGCAGTTCTTC. Translating gives CASSSASYNEQFF. The full variable domain, in which reference TRBV7-9 and TRBJ2-1 provide the parts outside the CDR3, is DTGVSQNPRHKITKRGQNVTFRCDPISEHNRLYWYRQTLGQGPEFLTYFQNEAQLEKSRLLSDRFSAERPKGSFSTLEIQRTEQGDSAMYLCASSSASYNEQFFGPGTRLTVL.

This sequence joins TRBV29-1 and TRBJ1-5; 7 bases match TRBD1. The V and J ends lost 4 bases and 5 bases, in that order; junction bases with no gene match: 5. The germline V gene has CDR1 SQVTM and CDR2 ANQGSEA. The CDR3 sequence is 13 residues long. The chain's CDR3 is CSVADRTDQPQHF. CDR3 DNA: TGCAGCGTTGCGGACAGGACAGATCAGCCCCAGCATTTT.

The chain is built from TRBV7-3 and TRBJ1-1; the D is unclear. This CDR3 spans 11 amino acids. Trimming took 2 bases from V and 8 from J, leaving 6 bases between them. CDR1 and CDR2 from the germline V gene are SGHTA and FQGTGA. This CDR3 reads CASSLDGEAFF. CDR3 DNA: TGTGCCAGCAGCTTAGACGGGGAAGCTTTCTTT.

With regard to this clone: Other DNA variants within this sample encode the same CDR3. The chain recombines TRBV7-2 with TRBJ2-7, with 8 bases fitting TRBD2. The V gene's germline CDR1 is SGHTA and CDR2 FQGNSA. V was clipped by 2 bases and J by 4 bases; unmatched bases: 1. The CDR3 has 13 amino acids. This CDR3 reads CASSLTGGYEQYF. DNA for the CDR3: TGTGCCAGCAGCTTAACGGGAGGGTACGAGCAGTACTTC.

The chain couples TRBV14 to TRBJ1-2; D not resolved. V lost 0 bases and J 5 bases, leaving 13 bases between the germline ends. Germline V gene data show CDR1 as SGHDN and CDR2 as FVKESK. This CDR3 has 15 amino acids. The CDR3 loop is CASSQDAARRYGYTF. The CDR3 region has the DNA TGTGCCAGCAGCCAAGATGCCGCCAGAAGATATGGCTACACCTTC.

The V gene is TRBV3-1 (or the pseudogene TRBV3-2), the J gene TRBJ1-1; D is uncertain. V dropped 1 base and J dropped 4 bases, with 7 bases sitting between them. The germline V gene encodes CDR1 LGHDT and CDR2 YNNKEL (reference sequence). The CDR3 runs 13 residues. This CDR3 reads CASSQGHGTEAFF. For the CDR3, the DNA is TGTGCCAGCAGCCAAGGACACGGCACTGAAGCTTTCTTT.

The gene calls are TRBV7-2 and TRBJ1-6; D perhaps matches TRBD1 (6 bases). This CDR3 has 15 amino acids. Trimming removed 5 bases from V and 8 bases from J, with 16 bases in between. CDR1 is SGHTA and CDR2 is FQGNSA in the germline V gene. CDR3 nucleotides: TGTGCCAGCAGCCGGGACACCCTACTGGATTCACCCCTCCACTTT. Amino acids: CASSRDTLLDSPLHF.

This chain uses TRBV7-9 with TRBJ1-6; D remains unclear. The CDR3 spans 14 residues. V lost 2 bases and J 10 bases, leaving 12 bases between the germline ends. The germline gives CDR1 SEHNR, CDR2 FQNEAQ (reference sequence). In nucleotides, the CDR3 is TGTGCCAGCAGCTTAAGTCTGGGCGAGTCACCCCTCCACTTT. It is translated as CASSLSLGESPLHF.

The chain couples TRBV9 to TRBJ1-6, with D possibly being TRBD1 (5 bases). V was cut by 0 bases and J by 5 bases, with 6 bases left in between. Germline V gene lookup returns CDR1 SGDLS and CDR2 YYNGEE. The CDR3 is 14 residues long. The CDR3 nucleotides read TGTGCCAGCAGCGTAGGACAGAATAATTCACCCCTCCACTTT. Translating gives CASSVGQNNSPLHF. The full variable domain, its missing parts supplied by reference TRBV9 and TRBJ1-6, is DSGVTQTPKHLITATGQRVTLRCSPRSGDLSVYWYQQSLDQGLQFLIQYYNGEERAKGNILERFSAQQFPDLHSELNLSSLELGDSALYFCASSVGQNNSPLHFGNGTRLTVT.

V and J are TRBV19 and TRBJ1-1; 12 bases agree with TRBD1. Trimming at V came to 5 bases and at J to 0 bases, leaving 7 bases not matched to a gene. There are 17 residues in the CDR3. Germline CDR1 LNHDA, CDR2 SQIVND (reference sequence). The CDR3 here is CASSRDGTGGMNTEAFF. CDR3 coding DNA: TGTGCCAGTAGTCGAGATGGGACAGGGGGCATGAACACTGAAGCTTTCTTT.

The chain couples TRBV4-3 to TRBJ2-1; tentative D call: TRBD1 (6 bases). This CDR3 comprises 17 residues. Germline V gene sequence: CDR1 LGHNA, CDR2 YSLEER. V lost 0 bases and J 0 bases, leaving 12 bases between the germline ends. This chain's CDR3 is CASSQDPGASSYNEQFF. The CDR3 DNA sequence: TGCGCCAGCAGCCAAGATCCAGGGGCGAGCTCCTACAATGAGCAGTTCTTC.

The CDR3 spells CASRMDIFGNTIYF. The DNA for the CDR3 is TGTGCCAGCAGAATGGACATTTTTGGAAACACCATATATTTT. The rearrangement uses TRBV6-5 and TRBJ1-3; maybe TRBD1 (5 bases). Trimming stripped 6 bases from V and 3 bases from J, with 12 bases between. Germline lookup yields CDR1 MNHEY and CDR2 SVGAGI. The CDR3 loop spans 14 amino acids.

The rearrangement links TRBV3-1 (or the pseudogene TRBV3-2) to TRBJ1-4, with a possible D match to TRBD1 (5 bases). V lost 0 bases and J lost 6, with 11 bases in between. The CDR3 runs 15 residues. Per the germline V gene, CDR1 is LGHDT and CDR2 is YNNKEL (reference sequence). The CDR3 region has the DNA TGTGCCAGCAGCCAAGATGGGGGTCGTTATGAAAAACTGTTTTTT. Protein: CASSQDGGRYEKLFF.

The chain couples TRBV7-3 to TRBJ2-1, with 8 bases that match TRBD2. This CDR3 has 15 residues. Germline V gene sequence: CDR1 SGHTA, CDR2 FQGTGA. V dropped 0 bases and J dropped 4; count of bases not matched to a gene: 2. CDR3 sequence (DNA): TGTGCCAGCAGCTTAACTAGCGGGGAGTACAATGAGCAGTTCTTC. Its translation is CASSLTSGEYNEQFF.

V and J are TRBV7-8 and TRBJ2-7, with D perhaps matching TRBD2 (5 bases). The CDR3 contains 14 residues. CDR1 is SGHVS, CDR2 FQNEAQ, per germline. Trimming cost V 5 bases and J 0 bases, with 11 bases left between them. The CDR3 DNA sequence: TGTGCCAGCAGCCCTAGACGGGACTCCTACGAGCAGTACTTC. Its translation: CASSPRRDSYEQYF.

This chain connects TRBV6-1 to TRBJ2-1; D is unresolved. The CDR3 has 13 amino acids. V was shortened by 3 bases and J by 10 bases, with 13 bases between the two germline ends. The germline V gene encodes CDR1 MNHNS and CDR2 SASEGT. CDR3 sequence (DNA): TGTGCCAGCAGTGAGAACAGACCTTTCGAGCAGTTCTTC. Protein sequence: CASSENRPFEQFF.

The chain joins TRBV27 to TRBJ1-2; no definite D call. The germline gives CDR1 MNHEY, CDR2 SMNVEV (reference sequence). Between the trimmed V and J ends, which lost 2 bases and 4 bases, there was a span of 14 bases. CDR3 length equals 15 residues. CDR3 protein: CASSLRQLRFYGYTF. The DNA of the CDR3 is TGTGCCAGCAGTTTACGGCAGTTACGATTCTATGGCTACACCTTC.

The chain is built from TRBV5-1 and TRBJ2-2, with no clear D. This CDR3 spans 12 amino acids. Trimming stripped 0 bases from V and 7 bases from J, with 4 bases between. The germline gives CDR1 SGHRS, CDR2 YFSETQ. The CDR3 is CASSLGHGELFF. The DNA for the CDR3 is TGCGCCAGCAGCTTGGGGCACGGGGAGCTGTTTTTT.

This clone was recorded only once. CDR3 nucleotides: TGTGCCAGCAGCTCCTCCAGGACAGTTAGCAATCAGCCCCAGCATTTT. Protein product: CASSSSRTVSNQPQHF. The V gene is TRBV7-8, the J gene TRBJ1-5, with D perhaps matching TRBD1 (6 bases). The CDR3 contains 16 residues. V dropped 4 bases and J dropped 0 bases, with 13 bases sitting between them. Per the germline V gene, CDR1 is SGHVS and CDR2 is FQNEAQ. Complete variable domain (other parts from reference TRBV7-8 and TRBJ1-5): GAGVSQSPRYKVAKRGQDVALRCDPISGHVSLFWYQQALGQGPEFLTYFQNEAQLDKSGLPSDRFFAERPEGSVSTLKIQRTQQEDSAVYLCASSSSRTVSNQPQHFGDGTRLSIL.

This rearrangement joins TRBV6-1 to TRBJ2-1; 13 bases map to TRBD2. The V and J ends lost 2 bases and 3 bases, in that order; junction bases with no gene match: 1. The CDR3 is 16 residues long. CDR1 MNHNS and CDR2 SASEGT come from the germline V gene. The CDR3 coding sequence is TGTGCCAGCAGTGAACGACTAGCGGGAGGCTACAATGAGCAGTTCTTC. Encoded protein: CASSERLAGGYNEQFF.

This clone has only a few counts. The V and J genes are TRBV7-2 and TRBJ2-6; 14 bases map to TRBD2. The junction had 8 bases not matched to a gene; V was cut back by 5 bases and J by 2 bases. The CDR3 contains 19 residues. The germline V gene has CDR1 SGHTA and CDR2 FQGNSA. DNA of the CDR3: TGTGCCAGCAGCCCGGTCGGGACTAGCGGGAGTGCTGGGGCCAACGTCCTGACTTTC. This translates into CASSPVGTSGSAGANVLTF.

The chain is built from TRBV4-2 and TRBJ2-1; possibly TRBD1 or TRBD2 for D (6 bases each). Germline lookup yields CDR1 LGHNA and CDR2 YNFKEQ. The germline V and J ends were trimmed by 0 bases and 8 bases, with 14 bases remaining between them. This CDR3 contains 15 residues. CDR3 loop: CASSQDKGGLDEQFF. Written as DNA, the CDR3 is TGTGCCAGCAGCCAAGATAAGGGGGGATTGGATGAGCAGTTCTTC.

This chain links TRBV7-8 with TRBJ1-5, with D perhaps matching TRBD1 (6 bases). CDR1 is SGHVS, CDR2 FQNEAQ, per germline. This CDR3 is 16 amino acids long. The V and J ends lost 1 base and 2 bases respectively, with 12 bases between them. CDR3 sequence (DNA): TGTGCCAGCAGCTTAGTCAGCTCAGGGGGCAATCAGCCCCAGCATTTT. This encodes CASSLVSSGGNQPQHF.

This chain joins TRBV29-1 and TRBJ1-1, with 8 bases matching TRBD1. This CDR3 has 15 residues. V was clipped by 4 bases and J by 4 bases; unmatched bases: 11. Germline values: CDR1 SQVTM, CDR2 ANQGSEA. The CDR3 region is CSVGAGTGGRTEAFF. The CDR3 coding sequence is TGCAGCGTTGGGGCGGGGACAGGCGGGCGCACTGAAGCTTTCTTT.

The J gene is TRBJ1-1, the V gene TRBV28; D not certain. CDR1 and CDR2 from the germline V gene are MDHEN and SYDVKM. Trimming took 6 bases from V and 0 from J, leaving 11 bases between them. The CDR3 consists of 14 residues. The CDR3 is CASRLGGLNTEAFF. The CDR3, as DNA: TGTGCCAGCAGGCTCGGCGGATTGAACACTGAAGCTTTCTTT.

The chain combines TRBV19 with TRBJ1-2, with 7 bases identical to TRBD1. The CDR3 is 15 residues long. Germline trimming cut 7 bases from V and 2 bases from J; bases unmatched to any gene: 10. Germline V lookup: CDR1 LNHDA, CDR2 SQIVND (reference sequence). The CDR3 coding sequence is TGTGCCAGTAAAAATTGGGACAGCGAAAACTATGGCTACACCTTC. Translated, it gives CASKNWDSENYGYTF. The variable domain in full, with the rest retrieved from reference TRBV19 and TRBJ1-2, is DGGITQSPKYLFRKEGQNVTLSCEQNLNHDAMYWYRQDPGQGLRLIYYSQIVNDFQKGDIAEGYSVSREKKESFPLTVTSAQKNPTAFYLCASKNWDSENYGYTFGSGTRLTVV.

The chain uses TRBV5-1 and TRBJ2-7; 12 positions match TRBD2. Looked up from germline, CDR1 is SGHRS and CDR2 is YFSETQ. The CDR3 has 19 amino acids. The V segment lost 0 bases and the J segment 0 bases; nucleotides outside the gene matches: 10. CDR3 nucleotides: TGCGCCAGCAGCTTGGAAGGATCTAGCGGGAGGGCCAGCTCCTACGAGCAGTACTTC. Its translation is CASSLEGSSGRASSYEQYF.